Following are 10 T cell receptor beta chains from one sample sequenced in a study of lymphopenia after photon versus proton radiotherapy. Generated by immunoSEQ multiplex PCR, the TCRdb table keeps only in-frame clones and is missing some. The sample lists about 65,000 clones; about nine tenths were seen once. Source: peripheral blood, taken from a patient treated with proton-based radiotherapy. The receptor set was obtained from a man older than 75 with esophageal cancer.

In its sample, this clone was seen a few times. V and J are TRBV14 and TRBJ1-2; 8 bases agree with TRBD1. Germline V gives CDR1 SGHDN, CDR2 FVKESK. Losses at the gene ends were 4 bases for V and 3 bases for J; bases not matched to a gene: 7. The CDR3 consists of 15 residues. In nucleotides, the CDR3 is TGTGCCAGCAGCCGACTCACACAGGGGGACTATGGCTACACCTTC. It yields the protein CASSRLTQGDYGYTF.

The chain employs TRBV18 and TRBJ1-1; 9 bases match TRBD1. Trimming removed 2 bases from V and 3 bases from J; junction bases left unmatched: 4. Germline CDR1 KGHSH, CDR2 LQKENI. The CDR3 spans 15 residues. CDR3 in DNA: TGTGCCAGCTCACCAACCGGGACAGGGTACACTGAAGCTTTCTTT. Its translation: CASSPTGTGYTEAFF.

The chain employs TRBV27 and TRBJ1-3; TRBD1 agrees at 10 bases. V shed 6 bases and J 3 bases; nucleotides not matched to a gene: 5. CDR1 MNHEY and CDR2 SMNVEV come from the germline V gene (reference sequence). The CDR3 sequence is 15 residues long. As DNA, the CDR3 is TGTGCCAGCAGCGGGAGGACAGGGGGTGGAAACACCATATATTTT. This encodes CASSGRTGGGNTIYF.

The chain joins TRBV30 to TRBJ1-3, with D maybe TRBD1 (5 bases). Trimming left V 1 base short and J 0 bases short, with 19 bases between. The CDR3 is made up of 18 amino acids. Germline loops: CDR1 GTSNPN, CDR2 SVGIG (reference sequence). The CDR3 sequence is CAWSALGFRDSSGNTIYF. As DNA, the CDR3 is TGTGCCTGGAGTGCATTGGGATTCAGGGATTCCTCTGGAAACACCATATATTTT.

The chain joins TRBV18 to TRBJ1-5; tentatively, D is TRBD1 (5 bases). Trimming left V 3 bases short and J 3 bases short, with 9 bases between. Germline CDR1 and CDR2: KGHSH and LQKENI. This CDR3 region has 14 residues. CDR3 in amino acids: CASSPGENNQPQHF. In nucleotides, the CDR3 is TGTGCCAGCTCACCGGGGGAAAACAATCAGCCCCAGCATTTT.

The chain has TRBV5-4 and TRBJ1-3, with D perhaps TRBD1 (6 bases). Germline V gene sequence: CDR1 SGHNT, CDR2 YYREEE (reference sequence). Trimming stripped 4 bases from V and 0 bases from J, with 11 bases between. The CDR3 loop spans 15 amino acids. The CDR3 coding sequence is TGTGCCAGCAGCCCGGACAGACTCTCTGGAAACACCATATATTTT. It codes for CASSPDRLSGNTIYF.

This chain connects TRBV4-3 to TRBJ2-5; no clear D gene. Germline-derived CDR1 and CDR2 are LGHNA and YSLEER. Deletions cut 1 base from V and 2 bases from J, with 5 bases between. The CDR3 loop spans 13 amino acids. In DNA, the CDR3 is TGCGCCAGCAGCCAAGGGTATCAAGAGACCCAGTACTTC. Protein sequence: CASSQGYQETQYF.

V gene TRBV27 combines with J gene TRBJ2-7, with D unresolved. The germline gives CDR1 MNHEY, CDR2 SMNVEV (reference sequence). The CDR3 is 13 residues long. Trimming pared 0 bases from V and 0 bases from J, leaving 3 bases between. CDR3 region: CASSLSVSYEQYF. The DNA of the CDR3 is TGTGCCAGCAGTTTATCCGTCTCCTACGAGCAGTACTTC.

The rearrangement joins TRBV4-3 to TRBJ1-3; D is unresolved. V was cut by 0 bases and J by 6 bases, with 12 bases left in between. There are 15 residues in the CDR3. Germline CDR1 and CDR2: LGHNA and YSLEER. CDR3 coding DNA: TGCGCCAGCAGCCAAGAGGCGGGAACCATAAACACCATATATTTT. Translated, it gives CASSQEAGTINTIYF.

This chain links TRBV7-3 with TRBJ2-1, with 8 bases matching TRBD1. Germline lookup yields CDR1 SGHTA and CDR2 FQGTGA. Germline trimming cut 2 bases from V and 15 bases from J; bases unmatched to any gene: 3. The CDR3 covers 11 residues. The CDR3 protein is CASSLGQGWFF. CDR3 nucleotides: TGTGCCAGCAGCTTAGGACAGGGATGGTTCTTC. The full variable domain, its missing parts supplied by reference TRBV7-3 and TRBJ2-1, is GAGVSQTPSNKVTEKGKYVELRCDPISGHTALYWYRQSLGQGPEFLIYFQGTGAADDSGLPNDRFFAVRPEGSVSTLKIQRTERGDSAVYLCASSLGQGWFFGPGTRLTVL.